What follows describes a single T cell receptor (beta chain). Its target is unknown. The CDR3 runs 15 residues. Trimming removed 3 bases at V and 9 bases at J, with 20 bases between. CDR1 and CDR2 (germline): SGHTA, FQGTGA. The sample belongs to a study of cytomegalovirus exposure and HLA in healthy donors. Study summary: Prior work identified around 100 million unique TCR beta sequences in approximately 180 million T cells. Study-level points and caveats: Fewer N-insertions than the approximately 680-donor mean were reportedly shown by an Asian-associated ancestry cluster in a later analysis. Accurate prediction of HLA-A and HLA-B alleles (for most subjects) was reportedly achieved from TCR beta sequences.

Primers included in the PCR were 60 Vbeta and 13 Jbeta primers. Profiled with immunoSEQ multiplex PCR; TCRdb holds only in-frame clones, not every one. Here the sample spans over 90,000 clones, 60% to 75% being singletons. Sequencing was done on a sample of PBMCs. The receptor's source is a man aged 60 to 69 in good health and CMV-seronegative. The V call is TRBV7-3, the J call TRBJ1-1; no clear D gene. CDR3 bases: TGTGCCAGCAGCTTTAACCTCCGTTCTACAGAGAAAGCTTTCTTT. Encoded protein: CASSFNLRSTEKAFF.